The 4 T cell receptor beta chains below were found in one sample sequenced in a study of T cells after yellow fever vaccination (dated 2019 in TCRdb). Library preparation used 5' RACE. Sequenced using an Illumina NovaSeq 6000. The raw public data were reprocessed by TCRdb itself: fastp quality trimming at Q25, MiXCR clonotype calling, in-frame beta chains only. Entries that share a CDR3 protein sequence are merged under the most common genes and DNA. The sample data list a few hundred thousand distinct CDR3 sequences, and around 20% of these were observed just once. The biggest ten clones account for 15% to 20% of the sample. The treatment or condition label, read with the paper, signifies: live attenuated yellow fever vaccine strain. The sample was PBMCs, taken before the yellow fever booster vaccination. The receptors stem from a man younger than 35 who received the YFV17D yellow fever vaccine.

This clonotype was recorded many times. The rearrangement joins TRBV6-6 to TRBJ2-1; the match to TRBD2 covers 7 bases. Germline-derived CDR1 and CDR2 are MNHNY and SVGAGI (reference sequence). V shed 8 bases and J 4 bases; nucleotides not matched to a gene: 11. There are 15 residues in the CDR3. The CDR3 is CASLGVGGYYNEQFF. Here the CDR3 DNA reads TGTGCCAGCCTGGGGGTCGGGGGGTATTACAATGAGCAGTTCTTC.

In its sample, this clonotype was seen a few times. The rearrangement joins TRBV7-2 to TRBJ2-5; possible D gene TRBD2, 6 bases. The CDR3 length is 14 residues. V was shortened by 6 bases and J by 2 bases, with 13 bases between the two germline ends. Germline V gene lookup returns CDR1 SGHTA and CDR2 FQGNSA. The CDR3 DNA is TGTGCCAGCAGGTCACCGGGACTGCAAGAGACCCAGTACTTC. Translation: CASRSPGLQETQYF.

This clonotype was picked up many times. A much larger clone is a single base away; this may be a read error. The V gene is TRBV4-2, the J gene TRBJ2-1, with 13 positions matching TRBD2. The germline gives CDR1 LGHNA, CDR2 YNFKEQ. The trim removed 2 bases at V and 6 bases at J, leaving 1 base unmatched. The length of the CDR3 is 15 residues. The CDR3 nucleotides read TGTGCCAGCAGCCAAACTAGCGGGGGGGCCAATGAGCAGTTCTTC. It is translated as CASSQTSGGANEQFF.

This clonotype has only a few counts. The J gene is TRBJ2-4, the V gene TRBV10-1; D perhaps matches TRBD2 (5 bases). V was cut by 6 bases and J by 9 bases, with 12 bases left in between. Germline loops: CDR1 WNHNN, CDR2 SYGVQD (reference sequence). There are 12 residues in the CDR3. In DNA form, the CDR3 reads TGCGCCAGCAGCCACCCTGGAGGCATTCAGTACTTC. Amino acids: CASSHPGGIQYF.